This record covers a single T cell receptor beta chain. Antigen unknown. Repertoires were generated with immunoSEQ multiplex PCR, while TCRdb's copy carries only in-frame clones and drops some. The sample includes about 140,000 clones, 89% of them seen just once. The sample comes from a study of T cell responses to AZD1222 COVID-19 vaccine. Study conclusions and caveats: Spike was spanned by vaccine-associated CD4 TCRs, which were dominant at 160-218 and 743-854. Clonal diversity was possibly underestimated; the donors were predominantly white British and more often female. Baseline seropositives among AZD1222 recipients totaled only five or six.

Germline V CDR1 and CDR2: LGHDT, YNNKEL (reference sequence). The V gene lost 5 bases and the J gene lost 3 bases, with 17 bases spanning the gap. The CDR3 has 16 residues. The input for sequencing was peripheral blood, taken on day 0 of AZD1222 vaccination. The J gene is TRBJ2-1, the V gene TRBV3-1 (or the pseudogene TRBV3-2); D might be TRBD1 (5 bases). The sequence was collected from an adult in good health. CDR3: CASSSEVDRIYNEQFF. The DNA of the CDR3 is TGTGCCAGCAGCTCAGAAGTTGACAGAATCTACAATGAGCAGTTCTTC.